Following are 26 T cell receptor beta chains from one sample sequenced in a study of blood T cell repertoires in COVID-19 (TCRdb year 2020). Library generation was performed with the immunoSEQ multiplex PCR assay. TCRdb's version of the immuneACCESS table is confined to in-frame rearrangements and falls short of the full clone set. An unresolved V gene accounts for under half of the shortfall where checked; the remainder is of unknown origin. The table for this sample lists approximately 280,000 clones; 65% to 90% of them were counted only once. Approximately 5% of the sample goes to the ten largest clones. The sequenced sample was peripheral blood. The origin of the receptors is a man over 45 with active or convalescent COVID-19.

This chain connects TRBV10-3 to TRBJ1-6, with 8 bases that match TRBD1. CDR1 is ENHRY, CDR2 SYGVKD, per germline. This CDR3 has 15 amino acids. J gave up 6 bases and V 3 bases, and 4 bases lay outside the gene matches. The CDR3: CAISDLGQGNSPLHF. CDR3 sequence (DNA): TGTGCCATCAGTGACCTCGGACAGGGTAATTCACCCCTCCACTTT.

CDR3 protein: CASSLGSPAGETQYF. The CDR3 nucleotides are TGTGCCAGCAGCTTAGGATCCCCAGCGGGAGAGACCCAGTACTTC. The chain couples TRBV7-2 to TRBJ2-5, with a weak D call TRBD2 (6 bases). The CDR3 is 15 residues long. The ends were cut back, 1 base at V and 4 bases at J, with 13 bases in the middle. The germline CDR1 and CDR2 sequences are SGHTA and FQGNSA.

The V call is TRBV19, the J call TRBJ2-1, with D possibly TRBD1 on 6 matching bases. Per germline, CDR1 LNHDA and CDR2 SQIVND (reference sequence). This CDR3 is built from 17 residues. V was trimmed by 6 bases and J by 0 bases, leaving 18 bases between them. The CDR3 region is CASSNLQGVSSYNEQFF. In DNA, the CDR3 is TGTGCCAGTAGCAACTTACAGGGAGTAAGCTCCTACAATGAGCAGTTCTTC.

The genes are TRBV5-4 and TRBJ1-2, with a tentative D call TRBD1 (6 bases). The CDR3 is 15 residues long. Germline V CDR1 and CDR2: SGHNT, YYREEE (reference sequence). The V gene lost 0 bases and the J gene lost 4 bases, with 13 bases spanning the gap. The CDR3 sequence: CASSLGRDTFYGYTF. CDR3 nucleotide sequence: TGTGCCAGCAGCTTGGGCCGGGACACTTTCTATGGCTACACCTTC. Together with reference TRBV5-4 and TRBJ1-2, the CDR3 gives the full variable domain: ETGVTQSPTHLIKTRGQQVTLRCSSQSGHNTVSWYQQALGQGPQFIFQYYREEENGRGNFPPRFSGLQFPNYSSELNVNALELDDSALYLCASSLGRDTFYGYTFGSGTRLTVV.

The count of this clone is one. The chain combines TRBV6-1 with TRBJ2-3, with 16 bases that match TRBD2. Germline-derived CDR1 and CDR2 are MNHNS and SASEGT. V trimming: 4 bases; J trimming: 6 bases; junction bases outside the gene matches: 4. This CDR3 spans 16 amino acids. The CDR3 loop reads CASSAGTSGRGDTQYF. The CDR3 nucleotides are TGTGCCAGCAGTGCCGGGACTAGCGGGAGGGGGGATACGCAGTATTTT.

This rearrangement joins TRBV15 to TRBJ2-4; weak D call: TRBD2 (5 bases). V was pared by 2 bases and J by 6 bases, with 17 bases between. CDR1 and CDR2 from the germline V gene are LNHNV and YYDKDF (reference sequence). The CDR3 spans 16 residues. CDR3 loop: CATSRRTAGGLNIQYF. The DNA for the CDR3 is TGTGCCACCAGCAGACGGACCGCCGGAGGTTTAAACATTCAGTACTTC. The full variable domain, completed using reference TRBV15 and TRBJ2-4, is DAMVIQNPRYQVTQFGKPVTLSCSQTLNHNVMYWYQQKSSQAPKLLFHYYDKDFNNEADTPDNFQSRRPNTSFCFLDIRSPGLGDTAMYLCATSRRTAGGLNIQYFGAGTRLSVL.

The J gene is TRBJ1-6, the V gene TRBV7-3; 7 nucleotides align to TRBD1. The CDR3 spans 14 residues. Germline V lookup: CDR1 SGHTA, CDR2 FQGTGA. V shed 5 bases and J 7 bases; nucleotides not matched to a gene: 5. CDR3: CASSTGQINSPLHF. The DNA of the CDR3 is TGTGCCAGCAGCACGGGACAGATAAATTCACCCCTCCACTTT.

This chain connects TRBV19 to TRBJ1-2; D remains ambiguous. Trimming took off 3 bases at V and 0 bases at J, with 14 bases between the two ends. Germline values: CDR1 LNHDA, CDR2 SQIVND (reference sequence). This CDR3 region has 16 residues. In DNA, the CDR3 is TGTGCCAGTAGTATGAAGGGAGCACCCTCTAACTATGGCTACACCTTC. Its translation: CASSMKGAPSNYGYTF.

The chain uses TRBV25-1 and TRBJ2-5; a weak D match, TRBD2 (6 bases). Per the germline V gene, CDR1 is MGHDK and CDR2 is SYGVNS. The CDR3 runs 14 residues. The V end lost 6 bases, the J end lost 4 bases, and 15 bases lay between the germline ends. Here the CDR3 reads CASSWRRAGETQYF. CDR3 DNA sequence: TGTGCCAGCAGCTGGAGGAGGGCCGGAGAGACCCAGTACTTC.

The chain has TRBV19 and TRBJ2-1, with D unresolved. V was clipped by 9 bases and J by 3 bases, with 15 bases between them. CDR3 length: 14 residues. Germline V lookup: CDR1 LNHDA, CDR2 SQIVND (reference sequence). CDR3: CASQSATGYNEQFF. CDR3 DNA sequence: TGTGCCAGCCAGAGTGCGACGGGCTACAATGAGCAGTTCTTC.

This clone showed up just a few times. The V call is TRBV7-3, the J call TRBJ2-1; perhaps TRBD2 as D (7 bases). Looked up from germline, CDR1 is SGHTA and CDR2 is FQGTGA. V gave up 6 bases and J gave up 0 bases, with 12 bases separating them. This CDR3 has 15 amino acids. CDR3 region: CASSLGGVSYNEQFF. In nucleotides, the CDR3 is TGTGCCAGCAGTCTAGGGGGGGTCTCCTACAATGAGCAGTTCTTC.

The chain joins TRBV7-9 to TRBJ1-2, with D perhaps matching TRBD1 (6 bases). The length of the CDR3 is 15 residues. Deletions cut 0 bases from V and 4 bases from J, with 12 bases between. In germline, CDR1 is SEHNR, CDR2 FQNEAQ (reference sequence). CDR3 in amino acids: CASSLAGADSYGYTF. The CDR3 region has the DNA TGTGCCAGCAGCTTAGCGGGGGCCGATTCCTATGGCTACACCTTC.

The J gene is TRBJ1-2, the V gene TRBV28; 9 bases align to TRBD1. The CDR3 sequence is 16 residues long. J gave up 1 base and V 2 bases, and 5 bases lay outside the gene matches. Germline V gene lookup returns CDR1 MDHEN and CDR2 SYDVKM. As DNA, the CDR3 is TGTGCCAGCAGTTTAACACAGGGGGCGGGTAACTATGGCTACACCTTC. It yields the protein CASSLTQGAGNYGYTF.

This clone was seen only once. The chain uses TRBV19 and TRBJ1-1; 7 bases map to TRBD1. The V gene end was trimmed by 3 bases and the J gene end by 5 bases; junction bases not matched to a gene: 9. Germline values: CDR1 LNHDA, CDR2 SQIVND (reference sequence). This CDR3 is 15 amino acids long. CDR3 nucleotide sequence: TGTGCCAGTAGTATGGAACAGGGGATAGATACTGAAGCTTTCTTT. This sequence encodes CASSMEQGIDTEAFF.

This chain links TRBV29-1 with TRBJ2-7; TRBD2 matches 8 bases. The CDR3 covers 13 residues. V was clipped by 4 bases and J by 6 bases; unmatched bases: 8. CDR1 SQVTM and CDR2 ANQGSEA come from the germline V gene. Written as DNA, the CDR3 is TGCAGCGTTGTTACGGGGGGGGTCGCCGAGCAGTACTTC. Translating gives CSVVTGGVAEQYF.

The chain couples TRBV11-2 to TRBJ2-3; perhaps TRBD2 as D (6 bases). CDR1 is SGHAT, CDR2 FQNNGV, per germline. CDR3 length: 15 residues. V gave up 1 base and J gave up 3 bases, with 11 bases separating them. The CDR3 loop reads CASSLVVTSTDTQYF. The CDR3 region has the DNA TGTGCCAGCAGCTTAGTGGTGACTAGTACAGATACGCAGTATTTT.

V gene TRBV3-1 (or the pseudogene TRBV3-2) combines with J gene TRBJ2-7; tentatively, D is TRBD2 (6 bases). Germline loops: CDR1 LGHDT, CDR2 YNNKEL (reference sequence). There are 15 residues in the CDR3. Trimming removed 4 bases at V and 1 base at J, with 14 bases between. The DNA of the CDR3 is TGTGCCAGCAGCCTAGGTAGTAGCGGTTCCTACGAGCAGTACTTC. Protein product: CASSLGSSGSYEQYF.

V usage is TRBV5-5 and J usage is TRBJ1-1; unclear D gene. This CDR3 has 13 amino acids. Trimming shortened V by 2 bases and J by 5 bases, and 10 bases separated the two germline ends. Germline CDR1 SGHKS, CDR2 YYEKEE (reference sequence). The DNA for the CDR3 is TGTGCCAGCAGCTTAATCCAGGAAACTGAAGCTTTCTTT. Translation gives CASSLIQETEAFF.

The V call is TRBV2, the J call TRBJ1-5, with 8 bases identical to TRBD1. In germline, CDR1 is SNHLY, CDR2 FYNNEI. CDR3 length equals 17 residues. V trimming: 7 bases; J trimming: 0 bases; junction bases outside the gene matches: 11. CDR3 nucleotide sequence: TGTGCCAGCAAAACCGGGACAGGATCTGGTAGCAATCAGCCCCAGCATTTT. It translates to CASKTGTGSGSNQPQHF.

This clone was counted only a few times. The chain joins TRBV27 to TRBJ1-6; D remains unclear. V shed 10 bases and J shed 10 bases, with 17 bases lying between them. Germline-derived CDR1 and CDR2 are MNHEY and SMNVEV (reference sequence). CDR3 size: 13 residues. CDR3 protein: CATSRAGGSPLHF. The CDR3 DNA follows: TGTGCCACCTCAAGGGCAGGAGGATCACCCCTCCACTTT.

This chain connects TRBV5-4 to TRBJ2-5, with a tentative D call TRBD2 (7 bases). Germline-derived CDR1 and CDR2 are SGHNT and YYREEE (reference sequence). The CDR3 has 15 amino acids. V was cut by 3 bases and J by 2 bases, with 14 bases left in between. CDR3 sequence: CASSSQRDTQETQYF. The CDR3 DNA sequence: TGTGCCAGCAGCTCCCAGCGGGACACACAAGAGACCCAGTACTTC.

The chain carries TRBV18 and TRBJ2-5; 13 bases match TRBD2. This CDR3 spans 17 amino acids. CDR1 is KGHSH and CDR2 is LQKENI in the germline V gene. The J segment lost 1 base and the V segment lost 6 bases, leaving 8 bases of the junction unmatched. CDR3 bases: TGTGCCAGCTCCTTAGCCGGGACTAGCGGGATCCAAGAGACCCAGTACTTC. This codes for CASSLAGTSGIQETQYF. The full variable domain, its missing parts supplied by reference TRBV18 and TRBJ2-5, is NAGVMQNPRHLVRRRGQEARLRCSPMKGHSHVYWYRQLPEEGLKFMVYLQKENIIDESGMPKERFSAEFPKEGPSILRIQQVVRGDSAAYFCASSLAGTSGIQETQYFGPGTRLLVL.

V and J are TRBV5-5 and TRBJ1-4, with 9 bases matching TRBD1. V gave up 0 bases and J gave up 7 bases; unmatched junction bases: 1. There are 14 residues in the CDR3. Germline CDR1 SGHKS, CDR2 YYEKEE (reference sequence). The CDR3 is CASSLGQGGEKLFF. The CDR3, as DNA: TGTGCCAGCAGCTTGGGACAGGGGGGTGAAAAACTGTTTTTT.

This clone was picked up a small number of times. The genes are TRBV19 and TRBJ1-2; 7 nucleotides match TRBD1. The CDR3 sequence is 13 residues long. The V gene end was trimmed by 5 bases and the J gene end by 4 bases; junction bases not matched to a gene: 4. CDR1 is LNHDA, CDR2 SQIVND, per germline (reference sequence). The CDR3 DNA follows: TGTGCCAGTAGTGAGACAGGGCTCTATGGCTACACCTTC. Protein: CASSETGLYGYTF.

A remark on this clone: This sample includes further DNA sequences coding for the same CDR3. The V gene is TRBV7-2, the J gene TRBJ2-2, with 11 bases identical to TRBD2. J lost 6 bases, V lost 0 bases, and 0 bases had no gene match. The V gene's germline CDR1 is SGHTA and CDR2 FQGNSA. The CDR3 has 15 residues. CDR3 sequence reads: CASSLASGRAGELFF. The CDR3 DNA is TGTGCCAGCAGCTTAGCTAGCGGGAGGGCCGGGGAGCTGTTTTTT.

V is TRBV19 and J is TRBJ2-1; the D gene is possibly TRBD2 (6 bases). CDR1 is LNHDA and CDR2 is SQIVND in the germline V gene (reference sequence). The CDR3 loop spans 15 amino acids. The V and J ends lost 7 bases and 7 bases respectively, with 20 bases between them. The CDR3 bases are TGTGCCAGTATCGGAGGGAGGCCCGGGTGGAATGAGCAGTTCTTC. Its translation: CASIGGRPGWNEQFF. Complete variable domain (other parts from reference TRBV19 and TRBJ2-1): DGGITQSPKYLFRKEGQNVTLSCEQNLNHDAMYWYRQDPGQGLRLIYYSQIVNDFQKGDIAEGYSVSREKKESFPLTVTSAQKNPTAFYLCASIGGRPGWNEQFFGPGTRLTVL.